This T cell receptor (beta chain) comes out of a study of patients and donors after allogeneic stem cell transplantation. This clonotype was recorded a few times. In TCRdb, the RT-PCR reads were re-called with MiXCR into one record per CDR3 protein. Among roughly 880,000 distinct CDR3 sequences, 18% were seen once, and the ten largest hold around 6%. Germline V gene data show CDR1 as SNHLY and CDR2 as FYNNEI. The V gene lost 8 bases and the J gene lost 4 bases, with 15 bases spanning the gap. This CDR3 is built from 13 residues. Sample: blood, either unsorted or a sorted T cell fraction (not recorded which). The rearrangement uses TRBV2 and TRBJ2-7, with a tentative D call TRBD2 (5 bases). The origin of this receptor is a human donor who was either an allogeneic HSCT recipient or a stem cell or donor lymphocyte infusion donor (not recorded which). It is not recorded whose cells these are; they may come from a transplant donor. The CDR3 protein is CASGPVAGYEQYF. CDR3 bases: TGTGCCAGCGGACCAGTGGCGGGTTACGAGCAGTACTTC.